This note documents a single T cell receptor (beta chain) sequence. The sample originates from a study of blood T cell repertoires in COVID-19. Whole-study context: Sources were T cells, B-cell-depleted T cells, or PBMCs; the material itself was cDNA or gDNA.

This CDR3 is built from 15 residues. The V gene end was trimmed by 4 bases and the J gene end by 3 bases; junction bases not matched to a gene: 4. In germline, CDR1 is LGHDT, CDR2 YNNKEL (reference sequence). Clones were read by immunoSEQ multiplex PCR, and TCRdb kept only the in-frame ones, dropping some. The sample lists 120,000 or so clones; approximately 83% were seen once. J is TRBJ1-2 and V is TRBV3-1 (or the pseudogene TRBV3-2); TRBD1 matches at 11 bases. This sequence was found in an elderly woman with acute or convalescent COVID-19. The sample was peripheral blood. CDR3 DNA sequence: TGTGCCAGCAGCCGCGGGACAGGGGGAGACTATGGCTACACCTTC. Its translation is CASSRGTGGDYGYTF.